This TCR beta chain was identified during a study of T-cell reconstitution after alpha-beta-depleted transplantation in children. Study findings and constraints: Reports say that about two months after transplant, the alpha-beta T cells came out of several hundred graft clones that had expanded.

Points on this clonotype: Its specificity is not known.

Germline V gene sequence: CDR1 SGDLS, CDR2 YYNGEE. The CDR3 runs to 15 residues. V gave up 2 bases and J gave up 5 bases, with 14 bases separating them. A library of TCRbeta sequences, prepared with unique molecular identifiers, was generated. TCRdb itself ran the PCR reads through MiXCR, one entry per CDR3 protein. The sample has about 440,000 distinct CDR3 sequences; 43% are singletons. V gene TRBV9 combines with J gene TRBJ2-1, with a possible D match to TRBD1 (6 bases). This sequence was found in a girl aged 2-10 years with aplastic anemia, due to receive a stem cell transplant. The sequencing here drew on PBMCs, taken before TCRalphabeta/CD19-depleted stem cell transplant. Here the CDR3 reads CASSVGARLNNEQFF. CDR3 nucleotide sequence: TGTGCCAGCAGCGTGGGGGCGAGATTAAACAATGAGCAGTTCTTC.